This T cell receptor beta chain was identified in a study of sequential checkpoint blockade in melanoma. At the level of the study: TCRbeta immunosequencing was performed on DNA from roughly 99 pretreatment melanoma tumor samples.

The table came from immunoSEQ multiplex PCR; TCRdb's copy has only in-frame clones and leaves some out. The sample includes some 18,000 clones, roughly 28% of them seen just once. V gave up 6 bases and J gave up 5 bases, with 14 bases separating them. Looked up from germline, CDR1 is MDHEN and CDR2 is SYDVKM. CDR3 length equals 14 residues. Treatment of the sample: randomized to nivolumab then ipilimumab (arm A) or the reverse (arm B). No patient had prior DNA-damaging chemotherapy. The sequence derives from a human donor with melanoma. Specimen: tumor tissue (inferred from file names), collected from a patient given nivolumab and ipilimumab in sequence. The chain has TRBV28 and TRBJ2-1; D remains unclear. CDR3 nucleotide sequence: TGTGCCAGCAGCCCTAGGCCTACAGACAATGAGCAGTTCTTC. This encodes CASSPRPTDNEQFF.